The 11 T cell receptor beta chains given below trace back to one sample, sequenced in a study of T cell responses to AZD1222 COVID-19 vaccine. The repertoire was sequenced with immunoSEQ multiplex PCR; TCRdb's copy has only in-frame clones and lacks some. The sample shows 150,000 or so clones, about 91% of them seen only once. Source: peripheral blood, taken on day 0 of AZD1222 vaccination. Receptor source: an adult in good health.

This clone was seen once. The V gene is TRBV5-1, the J gene TRBJ1-1; D is unresolved. CDR3 size: 14 residues. Germline V gene data show CDR1 as SGHRS and CDR2 as YFSETQ. The V gene lost 4 bases and the J gene lost 5 bases, with 15 bases spanning the gap. CDR3 amino acids: CASSLDPDGTEAFF. The CDR3 DNA is TGCGCCAGCAGCCTGGACCCGGACGGGACTGAAGCTTTCTTT.

Comments on this clone: The same CDR3 can be traced to other DNA sequences in this sample. The chain carries TRBV4-2 and TRBJ1-6; a weak D match, TRBD1 (6 bases). CDR3 size: 16 residues. V was shortened by 0 bases and J by 2 bases, with 8 bases between the two germline ends. CDR1 and CDR2 from the germline V gene are LGHNA and YNFKEQ. CDR3 coding DNA: TGTGCCAGCAGCCAAGAAGGGGGTCCCTATAATTCACCCCTCCACTTT. This encodes CASSQEGGPYNSPLHF.

The chain's CDR3 is CASSVSSGGPYEQYF. CDR3 in DNA: TGTGCCAGCAGCGTATCTAGCGGGGGCCCCTACGAGCAGTACTTC. The rearrangement uses TRBV9 and TRBJ2-7; 10 bases are shared with TRBD2. CDR1 and CDR2 from the germline V gene are SGDLS and YYNGEE. CDR3 length: 15 residues. J gave up 2 bases and V 1 base, and 3 bases lay outside the gene matches.

The chain joins TRBV6-5 to TRBJ1-1; 11 bases are a match to TRBD1. Germline V gene sequence: CDR1 MNHEY, CDR2 SVGAGI. CDR3 size: 15 residues. Trimming removed 4 bases from V and 0 bases from J; junction bases left unmatched: 1. The CDR3 sequence is CASSSDRGLNTEAFF. Here the CDR3 DNA reads TGTGCCAGCAGTTCGGACAGGGGGCTGAACACTGAAGCTTTCTTT.

The CDR3 nucleotides are TGTGCCAGCAGTGGGGGGCCTGGGACAAACACTGAAGCTTTCTTT. Amino acid sequence: CASSGGPGTNTEAFF. The chain employs TRBV11-2 and TRBJ1-1, with a possible D match to TRBD1 (6 bases). This CDR3 spans 15 amino acids. V was pared by 6 bases and J by 2 bases, with 16 bases between. Per germline, CDR1 SGHAT and CDR2 FQNNGV.

The chain employs TRBV7-9 and TRBJ1-6; D unclear. Germline CDR1 SEHNR, CDR2 FQNEAQ (reference sequence). Trimming took 2 bases from V and 13 from J, leaving 9 bases between them. The CDR3 contains 12 residues. The CDR3 DNA reads TGTGCCAGCAGCTTAATAGCGGGGCCCCTCCACTTT. This codes for CASSLIAGPLHF.

The V call is TRBV10-3, the J call TRBJ2-1; unclear D gene. This CDR3 contains 13 residues. Germline CDR1 is ENHRY and CDR2 is SYGVKD. Trimming pared 3 bases from V and 3 bases from J, leaving 6 bases between. The CDR3 nucleotides read TGTGCCATCAGTGAAGGAATCTACAATGAGCAGTTCTTC. Amino acid sequence: CAISEGIYNEQFF.

The CDR3 spells CASSEAGSGLTEAFF. For the CDR3, the DNA is TGTGCCAGCAGCGAAGCGGGTTCGGGGCTCACTGAAGCTTTCTTT. V usage is TRBV3-1 (or the pseudogene TRBV3-2) and J usage is TRBJ1-1, with a possible D match to TRBD1 (5 bases). Germline-derived CDR1 and CDR2 are LGHDT and YNNKEL (reference sequence). The ends were cut back, 5 bases at V and 4 bases at J, with 17 bases in the middle. The CDR3 length is 15 residues.

This sequence joins TRBV28 and TRBJ1-1; 7 nucleotides agree with TRBD1. Germline V gene data show CDR1 as MDHEN and CDR2 as SYDVKM. The CDR3 spans 16 residues. Trimming cost V 5 bases and J 1 base; bases outside gene matches: 10. CDR3 region: CASSRIPGQTNTEAFF. For the CDR3, the DNA is TGTGCCAGCAGTCGGATACCGGGACAGACGAACACTGAAGCTTTCTTT.

The genes are TRBV11-2 and TRBJ1-1; TRBD1 might be the D (5 bases). Germline-derived CDR1 and CDR2 are SGHAT and FQNNGV. This CDR3 contains 13 residues. Trimming stripped 8 bases from V and 4 bases from J, with 14 bases between. CDR3 region: CASVSGGITEAFF. CDR3 coding DNA: TGTGCCAGCGTATCGGGGGGGATCACTGAAGCTTTCTTT.

The chain joins TRBV5-1 to TRBJ1-1; no clear D gene. CDR3 length: 14 amino acids. The V end lost 0 bases, the J end lost 1 base, and 7 bases lay between the germline ends. The germline V gene encodes CDR1 SGHRS and CDR2 YFSETQ. In DNA form, the CDR3 reads TGCGCCAGCAGCTTGGTCCGCCCGAACACTGAAGCTTTCTTT. It encodes CASSLVRPNTEAFF.